The rows below give T cell receptor beta chains drawn from one sample of a study of T cell repertoires in cytomegalovirus infection. MiXCR, applied by TCRdb to the reads, yields one record per CDR3 protein. The sample records 200,000 to 300,000 distinct CDR3 sequences, 9% to 15% being singletons. The sequenced sample consisted of PBMCs. Receptors originate from a human donor in good health (CMV status not recorded). Some clones in this sample may be carry-over from other donors' samples. CDR3s include the opening cysteine and the closing phenylalanine or tryptophan. The D gene is left open where the match is weak. Some rows have no size entry. The others give once, few or many, or a class for an expanded clone.

J: TRBJ1-1
D: .
V: TRBV20-1
size: few
CDR3: CSAEAINTEAFF
DNA: TGCAGTGCCGAGGCTATTAACACTGAAGCTTTCTTT

J: TRBJ2-6
D: .
V: TRBV7-2
size: many
CDR3: CASSLAPIARGSGANVLTF
DNA: TGTGCCAGCAGCTTAGCGCCGATTGCACGGGGTTCTGGGGCCAACGTCCTGACTTTC

J: TRBJ1-1
D: TRBD1
V: TRBV19
size: many
CDR3: CASTLTSGGGNTEAFF
DNA: TGTGCCAGTACCCTAACCTCAGGGGGTGGGAACACTGAAGCTTTCTTT

J: TRBJ2-3
D: TRBD2
V: TRBV28
size: many
CDR3: CASSPRAGTSGSTDTQYF
DNA: TGTGCCAGCAGTCCCCGAGCCGGGACTAGCGGGAGTACAGATACGCAGTATTTT

J: TRBJ2-5
D: .
V: TRBV19
size: few
CDR3: CASSLGGGDQETQYF
DNA: TGTGCCAGTAGTCTTGGGGGAGGCGACCAAGAGACCCAGTACTTC

J: TRBJ2-5
D: .
V: TRBV6-2/TRBV6-3
size: many
CDR3: CASSYSRKILQETQYF
DNA: TGTGCCAGCAGTTACTCGAGGAAGATCCTCCAAGAGACCCAGTACTTC

J: TRBJ2-6
D: .
V: TRBV20-1
size: .
CDR3: CSARDGAPSGANVLTF
DNA: TGCAGTGCTAGAGATGGCGCCCCCTCTGGGGCCAACGTCCTGACTTTC

J: TRBJ1-1
D: .
V: TRBV7-2
size: many
CDR3: CASSPRTTSMNTEAFF
DNA: TGTGCCAGCAGCCCAAGGACAACTTCTATGAACACTGAAGCTTTCTTT

J: TRBJ1-4
D: .
V: TRBV2
size: .
CDR3: CASKGLRTTNEKLFF
DNA: TGTGCCAGCAAGGGTCTAAGAACAACTAATGAAAAACTGTTTTTT

J: TRBJ2-1
D: .
V: TRBV5-6
size: once
CDR3: CASNLGVGDEQFF
DNA: TGTGCCAGCAACCTAGGGGTAGGTGATGAGCAGTTCTTC

J: TRBJ2-7
D: .
V: TRBV7-9
size: .
CDR3: CASSLEAGSSYEQYF
DNA: TGTGCCAGCAGCCTAGAGGCAGGGAGCTCCTACGAGCAGTACTTC

J: TRBJ1-6
D: .
V: TRBV28
size: few
CDR3: CASTYTTVGNSPLHF
DNA: TGTGCCAGCACCTACACGACGGTGGGGAATTCACCCCTCCACTTT

J: TRBJ1-1
D: TRBD1
V: TRBV6-5
size: few
CDR3: CASSSRTGPTEAFF
DNA: TGTGCCAGCAGTTCGAGGACAGGACCCACTGAAGCTTTCTTT

J: TRBJ2-6
D: .
V: TRBV7-8
size: many
CDR3: CASSLVNSGANVLTF
DNA: TGTGCCAGCAGCTTAGTGAACTCTGGGGCCAACGTCCTGACTTTC

J: TRBJ1-4
D: .
V: TRBV19
size: .
CDR3: CADKGQGYNEKLFF
DNA: TGTGCCGATAAAGGGCAGGGTTACAATGAAAAACTGTTTTTT

J: TRBJ2-1
D: .
V: TRBV20-1
size: .
CDR3: CSASPLFQGYNEQFF
DNA: TGCAGTGCTAGCCCTCTATTTCAGGGCTACAATGAGCAGTTCTTC

J: TRBJ1-2
D: .
V: TRBV6-5
size: many
CDR3: CASSFGQNYGYTF
DNA: TGTGCCAGCAGTTTCGGACAGAACTATGGCTACACCTTC

J: TRBJ2-5
D: TRBD1
V: TRBV7-6
size: many
CDR3: CASSSSLGTGEETQYF
DNA: TGTGCCAGCAGCTCCAGCCTTGGGACAGGGGAAGAGACCCAGTACTTC

J: TRBJ1-2
D: TRBD1
V: TRBV7-2
size: many
CDR3: CASSLDERTGGARGYTF
DNA: TGTGCCAGCAGCTTAGACGAGAGAACAGGGGGCGCGAGGGGCTACACCTTC

J: TRBJ1-1
D: .
V: TRBV7-2
size: .
CDR3: CASSPTRSPNTEAFF
DNA: TGTGCCAGCAGTCCAACCCGCAGCCCTAACACTGAAGCTTTCTTT

J: TRBJ2-2
D: .
V: TRBV11-2
size: many
CDR3: CASSSGLGGPGELFF
DNA: TGTGCCAGCAGCTCAGGGCTAGGAGGACCCGGGGAGCTGTTTTTT

J: TRBJ2-3
D: .
V: TRBV6-2/TRBV6-3
size: many
CDR3: CASSYRAGFTDTQYF
DNA: TGTGCCAGCAGTTACAGGGCAGGATTCACAGATACGCAGTATTTT

J: TRBJ2-7
D: .
V: TRBV10-3
size: many
CDR3: CAIRALQGDEQYF
DNA: TGTGCCATCAGGGCCCTTCAAGGGGACGAGCAGTACTTC

J: TRBJ2-7
D: TRBD1
V: TRBV12-5
size: many
CDR3: CASGSGTGAYEQYF
DNA: TGTGCTAGTGGTTCGGGGACAGGGGCCTACGAGCAGTACTTC

J: TRBJ2-3
D: TRBD2
V: TRBV30
size: few
CDR3: CAWSGGRSDTQYF
DNA: TGTGCCTGGAGCGGCGGGAGATCGGATACGCAGTATTTT

J: TRBJ2-7
D: TRBD1
V: TRBV20-1
size: few
CDR3: CSAYDRGDYEQYF
DNA: TGCAGTGCCTACGACAGGGGGGACTACGAGCAGTACTTC

J: TRBJ1-1
D: .
V: TRBV20-1
size: few
CDR3: CSAERRGNTEAFF
DNA: TGCAGTGCCGAGAGAAGGGGGAACACTGAAGCTTTCTTT

J: TRBJ2-5
D: .
V: TRBV28
size: many
CDR3: CASRDARETQYF
DNA: TGTGCCAGCAGGGACGCTCGGGAGACCCAGTACTTC

J: TRBJ2-3
D: TRBD1
V: TRBV7-8
size: many
CDR3: CASSIGTAGTDTQYF
DNA: TGTGCCAGCAGCATTGGGACAGCCGGCACAGATACGCAGTATTTT

J: TRBJ2-1
D: TRBD2
V: TRBV5-1
size: .
CDR3: CASSLSLAGGPLDEQFF
DNA: TGCGCCAGCAGCTTGTCCCTAGCGGGGGGGCCTTTGGATGAGCAGTTCTTC

J: TRBJ2-3
D: TRBD2
V: TRBV2
size: many
CDR3: CASSEGGGRAADTQYF
DNA: TGTGCCAGCAGTGAAGGTGGCGGGAGGGCCGCAGATACGCAGTATTTT

J: TRBJ2-1
D: TRBD2
V: TRBV4-3
size: many
CDR3: CASSHLLAGGSYNEQFF
DNA: TGCGCCAGCAGCCACTTACTAGCGGGAGGTTCCTACAATGAGCAGTTCTTC

J: TRBJ2-1
D: .
V: TRBV20-1
size: .
CDR3: CSASRAASYNEQFF
DNA: TGCAGTGCTAGTCGAGCGGCATCCTACAATGAGCAGTTCTTC

J: TRBJ1-1
D: .
V: TRBV6-2/TRBV6-3
size: .
CDR3: CASTKGAAYTEAFF
DNA: TGTGCCAGCACTAAAGGGGCGGCCTACACTGAAGCTTTCTTT

J: TRBJ1-2
D: .
V: TRBV7-2
size: many
CDR3: CASSPMTGSPSNYGYTF
DNA: TGTGCCAGCAGCCCCATGACAGGATCCCCCAGTAACTATGGCTACACCTTC

J: TRBJ2-3
D: .
V: TRBV12-3/TRBV12-4
size: .
CDR3: CASSPMGAGNTDTQYF
DNA: TGTGCCAGCAGCCCCATGGGGGCTGGTAACACAGATACGCAGTATTTT

J: TRBJ2-7
D: .
V: TRBV6-5
size: many
CDR3: CASSYLQGSEQYF
DNA: TGTGCCAGCAGTTATCTCCAGGGGAGCGAGCAGTACTTC

J: TRBJ2-5
D: .
V: TRBV7-2
size: many
CDR3: CASSPLGIEQETQYF
DNA: TGTGCCAGCAGCCCCCTGGGGATTGAGCAAGAGACCCAGTACTTC

J: TRBJ2-7
D: .
V: TRBV5-4
size: .
CDR3: CASSLLGFREQYF
DNA: TGTGCCAGCAGCTTGCTTGGGTTTCGGGAGCAGTACTTC

J: TRBJ2-1
D: .
V: TRBV19
size: few
CDR3: CASSSPVGEQFF
DNA: TGTGCCAGTAGTTCCCCCGTTGGGGAGCAGTTCTTC

J: TRBJ2-3
D: TRBD2
V: TRBV7-3
size: .
CDR3: CASSKTAGETDTQYF
DNA: TGTGCCAGCAGCAAAACGGCGGGGGAAACAGATACGCAGTATTTT

J: TRBJ1-1
D: .
V: TRBV11-1
size: many
CDR3: CASSLTFGSAEAFF
DNA: TGTGCCAGCAGCTTAACTTTCGGGTCCGCTGAAGCTTTCTTT

J: TRBJ2-7
D: TRBD1
V: TRBV2
size: many
CDR3: CASKPSRTGNSYEQYF
DNA: TGTGCCAGCAAACCTTCGCGGACAGGGAACTCCTACGAGCAGTACTTC

J: TRBJ2-3
D: .
V: TRBV29-1
size: few
CDR3: CSGRGSSDTQYF
DNA: TGCAGCGGACGGGGGAGCTCAGATACGCAGTATTTT

J: TRBJ1-1
D: TRBD1
V: TRBV29-1
size: few
CDR3: CSVAGQGQGFF
DNA: TGCAGCGTCGCGGGACAGGGCCAAGGTTTCTTT

J: TRBJ1-6
D: .
V: TRBV20-1
size: many
CDR3: CSARVSKGGPQGDSPLHF
DNA: TGCAGTGCTAGAGTTAGTAAGGGGGGCCCGCAAGGGGATTCACCCCTCCACTTT

J: TRBJ2-4
D: TRBD1
V: TRBV20-1
size: .
CDR3: CSARGQGQNIQYF
DNA: TGCAGTGCTAGGGGACAGGGCCAAAACATTCAGTACTTC

J: TRBJ2-7
D: .
V: TRBV7-8
size: .
CDR3: CASSLRSGPTYEQYF
DNA: TGTGCCAGCAGCTTACGCAGCGGACCTACCTACGAGCAGTACTTC

J: TRBJ2-3
D: TRBD1
V: TRBV18
size: .
CDR3: CASSPRTGPDTQYF
DNA: TGTGCCAGCTCACCACGGACAGGGCCAGATACGCAGTATTTT

J: TRBJ2-7
D: TRBD1
V: TRBV6-5
size: many
CDR3: CASSYQKGGELDEQYF
DNA: TGTGCCAGCAGTTACCAGAAAGGGGGCGAGCTAGACGAGCAGTACTTC

J: TRBJ2-1
D: .
V: TRBV5-1
size: few
CDR3: CASNLDGTSNEQFF
DNA: TGCGCCAGTAACCTAGACGGGACGAGCAATGAGCAGTTCTTC

J: TRBJ1-1
D: .
V: TRBV4-2
size: few
CDR3: CASSQDLVRTEAFF
DNA: TGTGCCAGCAGCCAAGATCTAGTCAGAACTGAAGCTTTCTTT

J: TRBJ2-5
D: .
V: TRBV7-3
size: many
CDR3: CASSTGRKETQYF
DNA: TGTGCCAGCAGCACCGGGAGAAAAGAGACCCAGTACTTC